This T cell receptor beta chain was recorded in a study of shared clonotypes between healthy human individuals. Broader study findings: Limitation of the genetic and exposure-history diversity represented came from the few donors.

Over several immunoSEQ plates, each subset's genomic DNA was distributed in even portions. In the original analysis: Filtering differed because ImmunoSEQ produced junction-only sequences that carried no quality scores. Data came from immunoSEQ multiplex PCR; TCRdb stores just in-frame clones and leaves some out. That table is the source of V, J and clone size, and D and trimming were worked out from the DNA. Of some 490,000 clones listed, about 85% are singletons. This CDR3 is 14 amino acids long. V shed 0 bases and J shed 10 bases, with 16 bases lying between them. Germline lookup yields CDR1 SGDLS and CDR2 YYNGEE. This clone was recorded at least ten times. Its specificity is unknown.

The V gene is TRBV9, the J gene TRBJ1-2; D is perhaps TRBD1 (5 bases). The TCR was taken from a woman in her 40s in good health. Some clones in this sample may be carry-over from other donors' samples. The material sequenced was PBMCs. CDR3 nucleotides: TGTGCCAGCAGCGTAGAGCCGACAGCTTTTAACTACACCTTC. This translates into CASSVEPTAFNYTF.